This T cell receptor (beta chain) was documented in a study of response to subunit inactivated influenza vaccine. MiXCR, applied by TCRdb to the RT-PCR reads, yields one record per CDR3 protein. The table has about 530,000 distinct CDR3 sequences, about an eighth seen once. As concerns this clonotype: Its antigen is unknown.

Regarding the study as a whole: Only a handful of new T cells, the authors suggested, are recruited with each seasonal influenza vaccination.

This TCR was recovered from a man aged 50 to 60 who received an inactivated influenza vaccine. Source: PBMCs from blood, taken on the day of vaccination.

DNA for the CDR3: TGTGCCAGCAGCCCGAACCAGGGTCGTGATACGCAGTATTTT. This encodes CASSPNQGRDTQYF. The chain employs TRBV7-2 and TRBJ2-3; perhaps TRBD1 as D (5 bases). This CDR3 is 14 amino acids long. Germline values: CDR1 SGHTA, CDR2 FQGNSA. Deletions cut 5 bases from V and 6 bases from J, with 15 bases between.